One and the same sample provided the 32 T cell receptor beta chains below, sequenced in a study of blood T cell repertoires in COVID-19. The method was immunoSEQ multiplex PCR; TCRdb's version includes in-frame clones alone and lacks a portion of them. Here the sample spans hundreds of thousands of clones, 86% being singletons. Source material: peripheral blood. These TCRs come from an older woman with COVID-19, enrolled during active disease.

The V and J genes are TRBV27 and TRBJ2-7; tentatively, D is TRBD2 (7 bases). V was pared by 2 bases and J by 7 bases, with 15 bases between. From germline, CDR1 is MNHEY and CDR2 SMNVEV (reference sequence). This CDR3 has 14 amino acids. Here the CDR3 reads CASSLKEGGREQYF. The CDR3 DNA sequence: TGTGCCAGCAGTTTAAAGGAGGGGGGGAGGGAGCAGTACTTC.

This chain links TRBV29-1 with TRBJ2-5, with TRBD2 matching over 11 bases. J gave up 4 bases and V 5 bases, and 0 bases lay outside the gene matches. Germline-derived CDR1 and CDR2 are SQVTM and ANQGSEA. CDR3 length: 12 amino acids. The CDR3 here is CSVTSGGETQYF. DNA for the CDR3: TGCAGCGTTACTAGCGGGGGAGAGACCCAGTACTTC.

The rearrangement joins TRBV19 to TRBJ1-5; TRBD1 agrees at 8 bases. Losses at the gene ends were 5 bases for V and 7 bases for J; bases not matched to a gene: 4. Germline CDR1 reads LNHDA; CDR2 reads SQIVND (reference sequence). The CDR3 loop spans 13 amino acids. The CDR3 sequence is CASSPQGEQPQHF. The CDR3, as DNA: TGTGCCAGTAGTCCACAGGGGGAACAGCCCCAGCATTTT.

The CDR3: CASGNRGRTGANVLTF. The CDR3 nucleotides are TGCGCCAGCGGTAACAGGGGGCGGACTGGGGCCAACGTCCTGACTTTC. J is TRBJ2-6 and V is TRBV5-1; 9 bases are a match to TRBD1. CDR1 is SGHRS and CDR2 is YFSETQ in the germline V gene. Unmatched junction bases numbered 7, after V lost 7 bases and J lost 2 bases. The CDR3 consists of 16 residues.

The rearrangement links TRBV19 to TRBJ1-5, with D possibly being TRBD1 (5 bases). Trimming removed 6 bases from V and 6 bases from J, with 12 bases in between. CDR3 length equals 13 residues. Germline CDR1 and CDR2: LNHDA and SQIVND (reference sequence). CDR3 DNA: TGTGCCAGTAGCTGGAGGGGCGGTCAGCCCCAGCATTTT. This sequence encodes CASSWRGGQPQHF.

This clone was counted only a few times. The chain recombines TRBV11-2 with TRBJ1-1; perhaps TRBD1 as D (6 bases). The CDR3 is 13 residues long. CDR1 SGHAT and CDR2 FQNNGV come from the germline V gene. V was pared by 0 bases and J by 9 bases, with 11 bases between. The CDR3: CASSLDSGTKAFF. The CDR3 coding sequence is TGTGCCAGCAGCTTAGATTCGGGGACAAAAGCTTTCTTT.

The chain employs TRBV19 and TRBJ2-4, with a possible D match to TRBD2 (6 bases). CDR1 is LNHDA and CDR2 is SQIVND in the germline V gene (reference sequence). The CDR3 is 14 amino acids. V was clipped by 5 bases and J by 1 base, with 9 bases between them. CDR3 bases: TGTGCCAGTAGTGGGGAGGAGGCCAAAAACATTCAGTACTTC. It is translated as CASSGEEAKNIQYF.

The V gene is TRBV18, the J gene TRBJ1-2; TRBD1 aligns across 8 bases. Germline CDR1 reads KGHSH; CDR2 reads LQKENI. The V and J ends lost 8 bases and 6 bases, in that order; junction bases with no gene match: 11. This CDR3 is built from 14 residues. The CDR3 loop is CASKPQGAVDGYTF. The CDR3 nucleotides read TGTGCCAGCAAACCCCAGGGGGCGGTTGATGGCTACACCTTC.

V usage is TRBV18 and J usage is TRBJ1-4, with 7 positions matching TRBD1. The V and J ends lost 3 bases and 8 bases, in that order; junction bases with no gene match: 9. The CDR3 contains 15 residues. Germline CDR1 reads KGHSH; CDR2 reads LQKENI. The CDR3 sequence: CASSPFGQVTEKLFF. The CDR3 DNA is TGTGCCAGCTCACCTTTCGGACAGGTTACCGAAAAACTGTTTTTT.

The chain is built from TRBV11-3 and TRBJ2-5, with TRBD2 matching over 11 bases. Germline assignment: CDR1 SGHNT and CDR2 YENEEA. Trimming at V came to 0 bases and at J to 5 bases, leaving 17 bases not matched to a gene. CDR3 length equals 20 residues. In DNA form, the CDR3 reads TGTGCCAGCAGCTTAGAGTTTAGCGGGGGGGCTTGGCGGCTTGGTGAGACCCAGTACTTC. It yields the protein CASSLEFSGGAWRLGETQYF. Full variable domain (outside the CDR3, taken from reference TRBV11-3 and TRBJ2-5): EAGVVQSPRYKIIEKKQPVAFWCNPISGHNTLYWYLQNLGQGPELLIRYENEEAVDDSQLPKDRFSAERLKGVDSTLKIQPAELGDSAVYLCASSLEFSGGAWRLGETQYFGPGTRLLVL.

V gene TRBV25-1 combines with J gene TRBJ2-2; 8 bases are a match to TRBD2. Germline CDR1 is MGHDK and CDR2 is SYGVNS. V trimming: 6 bases; J trimming: 6 bases; junction bases outside the gene matches: 6. This CDR3 comprises 14 residues. The CDR3 is CASRDPGGSGELFF. CDR3 bases: TGTGCCAGCAGGGATCCGGGGGGGTCCGGGGAGCTGTTTTTT.

The chain recombines TRBV9 with TRBJ1-2, with 8 bases aligning to TRBD1. The CDR3 is 16 residues long. Losses at the gene ends were 3 bases for V and 5 bases for J; bases not matched to a gene: 12. The germline gives CDR1 SGDLS, CDR2 YYNGEE. DNA for the CDR3: TGTGCCAGCAGCGAATACGTTGAGGGACAGGCTTATGGCTACACCTTC. Its protein product is CASSEYVEGQAYGYTF.

The chain uses TRBV7-9 and TRBJ2-2, with D possibly being TRBD2 (5 bases). This CDR3 is 17 amino acids long. Germline V lookup: CDR1 SEHNR, CDR2 FQNEAQ (reference sequence). Trimming took off 1 base at V and 2 bases at J, with 14 bases between the two ends. Written as DNA, the CDR3 is TGTGCCAGCAGCTTAGTCTTTGGAGGACCCAACACCGGGGAGCTGTTTTTT. Its translation is CASSLVFGGPNTGELFF.

V usage is TRBV19 and J usage is TRBJ2-7; TRBD2 aligns across 10 bases. CDR3 length equals 17 residues. The V segment lost 6 bases and the J segment 3 bases; nucleotides outside the gene matches: 14. Germline V lookup: CDR1 LNHDA, CDR2 SQIVND (reference sequence). CDR3 protein: CASSARSASGGGYEQYF. CDR3 in DNA: TGTGCCAGTAGCGCACGATCTGCTAGCGGGGGAGGCTACGAGCAGTACTTC. Full variable domain (outside the CDR3, taken from reference TRBV19 and TRBJ2-7): DGGITQSPKYLFRKEGQNVTLSCEQNLNHDAMYWYRQDPGQGLRLIYYSQIVNDFQKGDIAEGYSVSREKKESFPLTVTSAQKNPTAFYLCASSARSASGGGYEQYFGPGTRLTVT.

In its sample, this clone was seen once. The chain is built from TRBV18 and TRBJ2-3; a weak D match, TRBD2 (5 bases). The germline V gene encodes CDR1 KGHSH and CDR2 LQKENI. CDR3 length equals 15 residues. With 1 base removed from V and 2 bases from J, the gap between germline ends came to 10 bases. CDR3 nucleotide sequence: TGTGCCAGCTCACCACAGCGGATCAACACAGATACGCAGTATTTT. This encodes CASSPQRINTDTQYF.

As DNA, the CDR3 is TGCGCCAGCAGCTTGGCACCGAGCGGGAACACCATATATTTT. Translated: CASSLAPSGNTIYF. J is TRBJ1-3 and V is TRBV5-1; D gene unclear. Trimming stripped 0 bases from V and 7 bases from J, with 11 bases between. Germline V gene sequence: CDR1 SGHRS, CDR2 YFSETQ. There are 14 residues in the CDR3.

V and J are TRBV2 and TRBJ1-6; the D gene is possibly TRBD1 (6 bases). CDR3 length equals 16 residues. V was trimmed by 7 bases and J by 9 bases, leaving 22 bases between them. The germline CDR1 and CDR2 sequences are SNHLY and FYNNEI. CDR3 in amino acids: CASIREGGTSGSPLHF. In DNA form, the CDR3 reads TGTGCCAGCATAAGGGAGGGGGGAACCTCGGGTTCACCCCTCCACTTT. The full variable domain, rest sourced from reference TRBV2 and TRBJ1-6, is EPEVTQTPSHQVTQMGQEVILRCVPISNHLYFYWYRQILGQKVEFLVSFYNNEISEKSEIFDDQFSVERPDGSNFTLKIRSTKLEDSAMYFCASIREGGTSGSPLHFGNGTRLTVT.

J is TRBJ1-5 and V is TRBV4-1; D remains ambiguous. The CDR3 totals 12 residues. Germline V gives CDR1 MGHRA, CDR2 YSYEKL. V was shortened by 1 base and J by 6 bases, with 4 bases between the two germline ends. CDR3 sequence reads: CASSQGLQPQHF. The CDR3 bases are TGCGCCAGCAGCCAAGGACTTCAGCCCCAGCATTTT.

The chain carries TRBV7-2 and TRBJ2-4; 12 bases map to TRBD2. Germline-derived CDR1 and CDR2 are SGHTA and FQGNSA. J gave up 6 bases and V 3 bases, and 3 bases lay outside the gene matches. CDR3 length equals 15 residues. CDR3 amino acids: CASSFLAGGPNIQYF. In nucleotides, the CDR3 is TGTGCCAGCAGCTTCCTAGCGGGGGGGCCAAACATTCAGTACTTC.

The sample holds a few counts of this clone. The chain combines TRBV11-2 with TRBJ1-3, with 9 bases fitting TRBD1. Germline CDR1 reads SGHAT; CDR2 reads FQNNGV. The CDR3 consists of 16 residues. With V trimmed by 3 bases and J by 3 bases, 6 bases remained unmatched. CDR3 sequence reads: CASSFLQGAGGNTIYF. In DNA form, the CDR3 reads TGTGCCAGCAGCTTTTTACAGGGGGCGGGTGGAAACACCATATATTTT.

This chain links TRBV27 with TRBJ2-1; possibly TRBD1 for D (5 bases). V lost 3 bases, J lost 4 bases, and 7 bases lay in between. Looked up from germline, CDR1 is MNHEY and CDR2 is SMNVEV (reference sequence). This CDR3 has 13 residues. CDR3 residues: CASSFRVYNEQFF. The CDR3 coding sequence is TGTGCCAGCAGTTTCAGGGTTTACAATGAGCAGTTCTTC.

This clone has a single count. The V call is TRBV19, the J call TRBJ1-1; D call uncertain. Per germline, CDR1 LNHDA and CDR2 SQIVND (reference sequence). The CDR3 sequence is 13 residues long. Trimming removed 3 bases at V and 4 bases at J, with 9 bases between. The DNA for the CDR3 is TGTGCCAGTAGTATCCGAGGCGGCACTGAAGCTTTCTTT. Its translation: CASSIRGGTEAFF.

V gene TRBV7-7 combines with J gene TRBJ2-1, with TRBD1 identical over 12 bases. The CDR3 length is 16 residues. With V trimmed by 1 base and J by 6 bases, 4 bases remained unmatched. Germline CDR1 reads SSHAT; CDR2 reads FNYEAQ (reference sequence). CDR3 amino acids: CASSLGRDRGLNEQFF. CDR3 in DNA: TGTGCCAGCAGCTTAGGACGGGACAGGGGGCTCAATGAGCAGTTCTTC.

This clone was counted once. The chain links TRBV10-2 to TRBJ2-3; D unresolved. The CDR3 totals 13 residues. Trimming cost V 3 bases and J 7 bases, with 11 bases left between them. Germline CDR1 and CDR2: WSHSY and SAAADI. The CDR3 DNA is TGCGCCAGCAGTGACCTTTCCAGGAATACGCAGTATTTT. It encodes CASSDLSRNTQYF.

The chain recombines TRBV2 with TRBJ2-2; D gene uncertain. Germline values: CDR1 SNHLY, CDR2 FYNNEI. The CDR3 is made up of 13 amino acids. The ends were cut back, 4 bases at V and 6 bases at J, with 9 bases in the middle. Written as DNA, the CDR3 is TGTGCCAGCAGTGTAGATGTAGCCGGGGAGCTGTTTTTT. Translated, it gives CASSVDVAGELFF.

This clone was detected only a few times. The J gene is TRBJ2-7, the V gene TRBV4-1, with a tentative D call TRBD1 (5 bases). V lost 4 bases and J 0 bases, leaving 13 bases between the germline ends. The V gene's germline CDR1 is MGHRA and CDR2 YSYEKL. This CDR3 comprises 15 residues. The CDR3 DNA sequence: TGCGCCAGCAGCCCCATCCCGACAGTCTCCTACGAGCAGTACTTC. It translates to CASSPIPTVSYEQYF.

This sequence joins TRBV4-1 and TRBJ1-1, with TRBD1 identical over 8 bases. With V trimmed by 1 base and J by 6 bases, 13 bases remained unmatched. CDR3 length equals 17 residues. In germline, CDR1 is MGHRA, CDR2 YSYEKL. The CDR3 bases are TGCGCCAGCAGCCAAGGTTCCCAGGGGGCGACTATCTCTGAAGCTTTCTTT. The encoded protein is CASSQGSQGATISEAFF.

DNA for the CDR3: TGTGCCAGCAGCCCCCTCCTGACAGACCGAAAGTTCACCGGGGAGCTGTTTTTT. Residues: CASSPLLTDRKFTGELFF. This chain connects TRBV7-2 to TRBJ2-2; D is possibly TRBD1 (5 bases). The germline V gene encodes CDR1 SGHTA and CDR2 FQGNSA. Between the trimmed V and J ends, which lost 5 bases and 4 bases, there was a span of 23 bases. The CDR3 runs to 18 residues.

The chain uses TRBV27 and TRBJ2-3, with a possible D match to TRBD2 (7 bases). This CDR3 region has 15 residues. With 6 bases removed from V and 2 bases from J, the gap between germline ends came to 15 bases. CDR1 is MNHEY, CDR2 SMNVEV, per germline (reference sequence). The CDR3 sequence is CASSFAGAFTDTQYF. CDR3 bases: TGTGCCAGCAGCTTCGCGGGGGCATTCACAGATACGCAGTATTTT.

V and J are TRBV7-3 and TRBJ2-3; D ambiguous. CDR1 is SGHTA and CDR2 is FQGTGA in the germline V gene. The CDR3 totals 13 residues. Trimming stripped 3 bases from V and 4 bases from J, with 8 bases between. CDR3 protein: CASSLNSADTQYF. CDR3 coding DNA: TGTGCCAGCAGCTTGAATAGTGCAGATACGCAGTATTTT.

J is TRBJ2-7 and V is TRBV6-6; unclear D gene. Germline CDR1 is MNHNY and CDR2 is SVGAGI (reference sequence). The CDR3 runs 12 residues. V lost 6 bases to trimming and J lost 5 bases, with 11 bases between them. The CDR3 region has the DNA TGTGCCAGCAGCCCGAATTCGGACGAGCAGTACTTC. This codes for CASSPNSDEQYF.

This clone was recorded only once. J is TRBJ2-1 and V is TRBV5-8, with a weak D call TRBD1 (5 bases). The V end was cut by 2 bases, the J end by 1 base, with 7 bases between. Germline-derived CDR1 and CDR2 are SGHTS and YDEGEE. The CDR3 sequence is 14 residues long. The CDR3 nucleotides read TGTGCCAGCAGCTTCCAGGGTTCCTACAATGAGCAGTTCTTC. Translated: CASSFQGSYNEQFF. Full variable domain (remainder filled in from reference TRBV5-8 and TRBJ2-1): EAGVTQSPTHLIKTRGQQATLRCSPISGHTSVYWYQQALGLGLQFLLWYDEGEERNRGNFPPRFSGRQFPNYSSELNVNALELEDSALYLCASSFQGSYNEQFFGPGTRLTVL.